This T cell receptor beta chain appears in the sequencing data of a study of pediatric ulcerative colitis. Study-wide points: Two rectal clonotypes were found only in ulcerative colitis patients, all of them.

One to two pinch biopsies were taken from the rectum during colonoscopy. Turning to this clone: Its antigen is currently unknown.

TCRdb's copy holds only in-frame clones and misses some; the assay was immunoSEQ multiplex PCR. In the table there are tens of thousands of clones, 60% to 85% of which are singletons. CDR3 size: 13 residues. In germline, CDR1 is PRHDT, CDR2 FYEKMQ (reference sequence). V was pared by 5 bases and J by 8 bases, with 6 bases of the junction left unmatched. The V call is TRBV13, the J call TRBJ1-1; 9 nucleotides match TRBD1. This TCR was recovered from a girl between 5 and 17 years old with moderate ulcerative colitis. Sequenced: gut tissue. In DNA, the CDR3 is TGTGCCAGCAGCCCCTTGGACAGGGGAGAAGCTTTCTTT. Its protein product is CASSPLDRGEAFF.